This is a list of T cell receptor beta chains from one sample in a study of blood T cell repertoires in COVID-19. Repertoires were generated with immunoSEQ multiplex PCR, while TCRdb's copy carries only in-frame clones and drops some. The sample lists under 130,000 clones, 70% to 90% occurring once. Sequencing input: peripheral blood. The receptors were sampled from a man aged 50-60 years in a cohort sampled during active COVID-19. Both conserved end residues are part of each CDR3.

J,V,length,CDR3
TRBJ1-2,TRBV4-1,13,CASSQQVGYGYTF
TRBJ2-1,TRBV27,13,CATGTLLYNEQFF
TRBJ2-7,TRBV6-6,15,CASSSPSLTSYEQYF
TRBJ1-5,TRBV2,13,CASRGQGNQPQHF
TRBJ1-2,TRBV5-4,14,CASSRAIDFNGYTF
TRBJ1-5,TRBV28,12,CASLTPAQPQHF
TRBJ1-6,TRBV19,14,CASADRDSNSPLHF
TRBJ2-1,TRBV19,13,CASSLDSRNEQFF
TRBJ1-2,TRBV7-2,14,CASSEGTRERGYTF
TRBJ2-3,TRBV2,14,CASSFGGSTDTQYF
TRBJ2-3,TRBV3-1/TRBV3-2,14,CASSQRVQGDTQYF
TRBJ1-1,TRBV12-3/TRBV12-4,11,CASSTGREAFF
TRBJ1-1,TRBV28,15,CASSFLSTGGSEAFF
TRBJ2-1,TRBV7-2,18,CASSLLGTSGGPYNEQFF
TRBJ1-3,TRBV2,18,CASRRGLRDLSSGNTIYF
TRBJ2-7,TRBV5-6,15,CASSLRSREVYEQYF
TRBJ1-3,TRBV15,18,CATSPLGKGISSGNTIYF
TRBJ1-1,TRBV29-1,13,CSVEAERGTEAFF
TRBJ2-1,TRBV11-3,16,CASSLASGDSYNEQFF
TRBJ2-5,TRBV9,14,CASSVAGGLETQYF
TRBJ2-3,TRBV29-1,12,CSARRGADTQYF
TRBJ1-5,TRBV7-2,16,CASSTDPRGVNQPQHF
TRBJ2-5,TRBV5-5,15,CASSLAAGYQETQYF
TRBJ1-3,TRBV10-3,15,CAIMNSQSSGNTIYF
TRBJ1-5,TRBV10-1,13,CASTRTVLQPQHF
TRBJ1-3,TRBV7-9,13,CASRPQGVNTIYF
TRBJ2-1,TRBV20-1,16,CSASSLVSSSYNEQFF
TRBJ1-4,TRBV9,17,CASSVASHGTGDEKLFF
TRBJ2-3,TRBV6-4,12,CASSDSGTSLYF
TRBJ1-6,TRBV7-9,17,CASSLARGQGLDSPLHF
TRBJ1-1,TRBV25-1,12,CATRQGNTEAFF
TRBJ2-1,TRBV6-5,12,CASRAGISEQFF
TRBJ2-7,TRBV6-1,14,CASSDRIQAYEQYF
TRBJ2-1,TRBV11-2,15,CASSLFSAVGEEQFF
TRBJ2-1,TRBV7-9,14,CASRGKSSYNEQFF
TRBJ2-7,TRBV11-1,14,CASSSSDGGYEQYF
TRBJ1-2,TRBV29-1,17,CSVEDPSSGQLLYGYTF
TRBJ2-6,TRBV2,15,CASTVLSSGANVLTF
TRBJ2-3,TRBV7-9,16,CASSPHSGGWTDTQYF
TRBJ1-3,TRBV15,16,CATSRTGTGRVNTIYF
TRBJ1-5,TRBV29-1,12,CSVGALNQPQHF
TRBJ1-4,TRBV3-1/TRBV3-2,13,CASSQVIGEKLFF
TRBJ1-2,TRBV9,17,CASSATTGQFANYGYTF
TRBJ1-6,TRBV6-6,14,CASNTAQGNSPLHF
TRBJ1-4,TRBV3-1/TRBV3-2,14,CASSLWDRGEKLFF
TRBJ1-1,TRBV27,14,CASRRGLMNTEAFF
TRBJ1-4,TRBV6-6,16,CASSYSVSGDVEKLFF
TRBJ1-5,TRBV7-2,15,CASSQSAGGRQPQHF
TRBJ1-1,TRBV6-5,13,CASRRQGNTEAFF
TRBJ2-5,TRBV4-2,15,CASSQVGGPSGTQYF
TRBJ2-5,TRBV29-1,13,CSVVWGQGETQYF
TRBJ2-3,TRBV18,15,CASSLNRGGPDTQYF
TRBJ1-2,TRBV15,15,CATSRGTGGYYGYTF
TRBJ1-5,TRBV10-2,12,CASSAGNQPQHF
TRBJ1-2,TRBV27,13,CASSVGQNYGYTF
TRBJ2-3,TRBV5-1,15,CASLPGQGGSDTQYF
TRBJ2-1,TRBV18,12,CASSPNTGLEFF
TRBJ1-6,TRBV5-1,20,CASSPGQGNLIADYNSPLHF
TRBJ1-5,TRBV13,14,CASSYGHTDQPQHF
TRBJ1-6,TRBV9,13,CASSVQGNSPLHF